The 27 T cell receptor beta chains given below trace back to one sample, sequenced in a study of breast tumors, draining lymph nodes, adjacent tissues. Breast cancer patients provided tissue from their axillary draining lymph nodes. Using its own MiXCR run on the multiplex PCR reads, TCRdb lists one record per CDR3 protein. The data show around 110,000 distinct CDR3 sequences, approximately 28% seen once. The sample comprised axillary lymph node tissue. The receptors stem from a female donor with breast cancer. Some clones in this sample may be carry-over from other donors' samples.

In this sample, this clonotype turned up many times. With a much larger clone just one base away, this may be a read error. V and J are TRBV20-1 and TRBJ2-1; 11 bases line up with TRBD2. Germline assignment: CDR1 DFQATT and CDR2 SNEGSKA (reference sequence). This CDR3 contains 14 residues. CDR3 sequence reads: CSVYGTSGYTEQFF. CDR3 nucleotides: TGCAGTGTCTATGGGACTAGCGGTTACACTGAGCAGTTCTTC.

The rearrangement links TRBV29-1 to TRBJ2-3, with D hard to call. V lost 4 bases and J lost 11, with 16 bases in between. This CDR3 is built from 12 residues. Germline V lookup: CDR1 SQVTM, CDR2 ANQGSEA. CDR3 nucleotide sequence: TGCAGCGTTGGTTTACAGTACAATGAGCAGTATTTT. This sequence encodes CSVGLQYNEQYF.

This clonotype was counted many times. This sequence joins TRBV11-2 and TRBJ2-5; tentative D call: TRBD2 (5 bases). V gave up 5 bases and J gave up 5 bases, with 18 bases separating them. The CDR3 extends over 15 amino acids. From germline, CDR1 is SGHAT and CDR2 FQNNGV. CDR3 in amino acids: CASSPMGAAIETQYF. The CDR3 nucleotides read TGTGCCAGCAGCCCCATGGGAGCGGCGATTGAGACCCAGTACTTC. The full variable domain, completed using reference TRBV11-2 and TRBJ2-5, is EAGVAQSPRYKIIEKRQSVAFWCNPISGHATLYWYQQILGQGPKLLIQFQNNGVVDDSQLPKDRFSAERLKGVDSTLKIQPAKLEDSAVYLCASSPMGAAIETQYFGPGTRLLVL.

This sequence joins TRBV28 and TRBJ2-6; D gene unclear. Germline V gene sequence: CDR1 MDHEN, CDR2 SYDVKM. Trimming took off 6 bases at V and 0 bases at J, with 12 bases between the two ends. CDR3 length equals 16 residues. CDR3 bases: TGTGCCAGCAGGACCCCTGGACCCTCTGGGGCCAACGTCCTGACTTTC. Translated, it gives CASRTPGPSGANVLTF.

This sequence joins TRBV9 and TRBJ2-3; possibly TRBD1 for D (6 bases). The CDR3 spans 13 residues. V was pared by 3 bases and J by 2 bases, with 7 bases between. Per germline, CDR1 SGDLS and CDR2 YYNGEE. CDR3 in DNA: TGTGCCAGCAGCGGGGACAACACAGATACGCAGTATTTT. Its translation: CASSGDNTDTQYF. The full variable domain, with the rest looked up from reference TRBV9 and TRBJ2-3, is DSGVTQTPKHLITATGQRVTLRCSPRSGDLSVYWYQQSLDQGLQFLIQYYNGEERAKGNILERFSAQQFPDLHSELNLSSLELGDSALYFCASSGDNTDTQYFGPGTRLTVL.

The table lists this clonotype with many counts. CDR3: CASSLGAGPNQPQHF. CDR3 coding DNA: TGTGCCAGCAGCTTAGGTGCGGGGCCAAATCAGCCCCAGCATTTT. The chain joins TRBV7-6 to TRBJ1-5, with a weak D call TRBD1 (5 bases). This CDR3 is built from 15 residues. Germline V gene lookup returns CDR1 SGHVS and CDR2 FNYEAQ. The ends were cut back, 1 base at V and 4 bases at J, with 11 bases in the middle.

Turning to this clonotype: A read error may account for a junction end that differs from germline. V and J are TRBV20-1 and TRBJ1-5; 7 bases are shared with TRBD1. The V gene's germline CDR1 is DFQATT and CDR2 SNEGSKA (reference sequence). This CDR3 comprises 15 residues. CDR3 sequence: CSARDGRSGGQPQHF. CDR3 bases: TGCAGTGCTAGAGATGGGAGATCAGGGGGTCAGCCCCAGCACTTT.

As to this clonotype: A much bigger clone sits one base away, suggesting this may be a read error. V is TRBV6-2 or TRBV6-3 and J is TRBJ1-2; no reliable D call. Germline V CDR1 and CDR2: MNHEY, SVGEGT. The length of the CDR3 is 12 residues. CDR3 sequence reads: CAGSHSPASYTF. CDR3 coding DNA: TGTGCCGGCAGTCACTCGCCTGCGAGCTACACCTTC.

Ten or more counts support this clonotype. With a much larger clone just one base away, this may be a read error. The rearrangement uses TRBV20-1 and TRBJ2-7; 16 nucleotides agree with TRBD2. The CDR3 is made up of 16 amino acids. V dropped 6 bases and J dropped 3; count of bases not matched to a gene: 8. Germline values: CDR1 DFQATT, CDR2 SNEGSKA (reference sequence). The CDR3 sequence: CSARGTSGRALYEQYF. The CDR3 DNA reads TGCAGTGCACGTGGGACTAGCGGGAGGGCCCTCTACGAGCAGTACTTC.

With regard to this clonotype: A much larger clone sits a single nucleotide away, making a read error possible. This chain uses TRBV9 with TRBJ2-3; tentatively, D is TRBD2 (6 bases). CDR3 size: 15 residues. Germline loops: CDR1 SGDLS, CDR2 YYNGEE. The CDR3 loop is CASSRGGAYTDTPYF. The CDR3 DNA reads TGTGCCAGCAGCCGGGGCGGGGCCTACACAGATACGCCGTATTTT.

This clonotype has at least ten counts. The chain links TRBV2 to TRBJ1-2; 7 nucleotides align to TRBD1. Per germline, CDR1 SNHLY and CDR2 FYNNEI. Trimming removed 7 bases from V and 8 bases from J; junction bases left unmatched: 10. This CDR3 has 13 amino acids. This CDR3 reads CASIDREVGGYTF. CDR3 nucleotides: TGTGCCAGCATTGACAGGGAGGTAGGCGGCTACACCTTC.

This clonotype was detected ten times or more. The chain carries TRBV5-8 and TRBJ1-2; tentatively, D is TRBD1 (5 bases). The CDR3 is 13 amino acids. Trimming pared 4 bases from V and 8 bases from J, leaving 15 bases between. Looked up from germline, CDR1 is SGHTS and CDR2 is YDEGEE. CDR3 loop: CASSEPTGSGYTF. The CDR3 DNA follows: TGTGCCAGCAGCGAACCTACAGGATCCGGCTACACCTTC.

The sample holds many counts of this clonotype. The chain links TRBV20-1 to TRBJ1-3, with TRBD1 matching over 7 bases. The CDR3 contains 19 residues. Looked up from germline, CDR1 is DFQATT and CDR2 is SNEGSKA (reference sequence). V shed 0 bases and J 2 bases; nucleotides not matched to a gene: 16. DNA for the CDR3: TGCAGTGCTAGAGATCAAGGCAGGGGGTACGGCCCCACTGGAAACACCATATATTTT. Its protein product is CSARDQGRGYGPTGNTIYF.

This rearrangement joins TRBV7-8 to TRBJ1-1, with a possible D match to TRBD1 (5 bases). The V gene lost 5 bases and the J gene lost 4 bases, with 14 bases spanning the gap. In germline, CDR1 is SGHVS, CDR2 FQNEAQ. CDR3 length: 14 amino acids. Written as DNA, the CDR3 is TGTGCCAGCAGCAAGAGGGACGTAGGCACTGAAGCTTTCTTT. Its translation: CASSKRDVGTEAFF. The whole variable domain, filled in from reference TRBV7-8 and TRBJ1-1, reads GAGVSQSPRYKVAKRGQDVALRCDPISGHVSLFWYQQALGQGPEFLTYFQNEAQLDKSGLPSDRFFAERPEGSVSTLKIQRTQQEDSAVYLCASSKRDVGTEAFFGQGTRLTVV.

Turning to this clonotype: This could be a read error, since a much larger clone is one nucleotide away. The chain couples TRBV28 to TRBJ2-1; unclear D gene. Germline V CDR1 and CDR2: MDHEN, SYDVKM. CDR3 length: 16 residues. V lost 4 bases and J lost 6, with 19 bases in between. DNA for the CDR3: TGTGCCAGCAGTTCCCCTGACCAGGCCGGCGGCAATGAGCAGTTCTTC. Its translation is CASSSPDQAGGNEQFF.

V gene TRBV14 combines with J gene TRBJ2-5; 11 bases agree with TRBD1. Per the germline V gene, CDR1 is SGHDN and CDR2 is FVKESK. Trimming at V came to 3 bases and at J to 0 bases, leaving 3 bases not matched to a gene. CDR3 length: 16 residues. CDR3 bases: TGTGCCAGCAGCCACGTGGGACAGGGGGACCAAGAGACCCAGTACTTC. It yields the protein CASSHVGQGDQETQYF.

Notes on this clonotype: This may stem from a read error, because a much larger clone lies one nucleotide away. The genes are TRBV12-3 or TRBV12-4 and TRBJ2-3; 13 bases agree with TRBD2. The trim removed 3 bases at V and 7 bases at J, leaving 7 bases unmatched. The CDR3 extends over 16 amino acids. The CDR3 region has the DNA TGTGCCAGCAGTTTCACTAGCGGGAGGGGGCAGAATACGCAGTATTTT. The encoded protein is CASSFTSGRGQNTQYF.

This sequence joins TRBV15 and TRBJ2-1; TRBD2 matches 12 bases. Germline V lookup: CDR1 LNHNV, CDR2 YYDKDF (reference sequence). After removal of 3 bases from V and 9 bases from J, the junction contained 12 bases not matched to a gene. This CDR3 spans 17 amino acids. The CDR3 region has the DNA TGTGCCACCAGCAGGACTAGCGGGAGTGGAACGTCACGTGAGCAGTTCTTC. Translation: CATSRTSGSGTSREQFF.

This clonotype was detected ten times or more. In DNA, the CDR3 is TGTGCCAGCAGCTTTAAGCCACCTGGCGGGGGCTACACCTTC. Translation gives CASSFKPPGGGYTF. V usage is TRBV3-1 and J usage is TRBJ1-2; D ambiguous. V was trimmed by 5 bases and J by 8 bases, leaving 18 bases between them. Looked up from germline, CDR1 is LGHDT and CDR2 is YNNKEL (reference sequence). The CDR3 covers 14 residues.

This clonotype was observed at least ten times. The rearrangement links TRBV27 to TRBJ2-1; no reliable D call. V lost 3 bases to trimming and J lost 7 bases, with 10 bases between them. The CDR3 is 13 amino acids. Per germline, CDR1 MNHEY and CDR2 SMNVEV (reference sequence). The CDR3 DNA reads TGTGCCAGCAGTTTGGTGGATGTAAATGAGCAGTTCTTC. It yields the protein CASSLVDVNEQFF.

The chain combines TRBV19 with TRBJ2-1; either TRBD1 or TRBD2 may fit D (5 bases each). CDR1 and CDR2 from the germline V gene are LNHDA and SQIVND (reference sequence). This CDR3 region has 13 residues. V lost 5 bases to trimming and J lost 12 bases, with 17 bases between them. The CDR3 loop reads CASSWGTYNWQFF. CDR3 coding DNA: TGTGCCAGTAGTTGGGGGACCTACAATTGGCAGTTCTTC.

This clonotype was observed many times. This chain uses TRBV5-5 with TRBJ1-2, with D possibly matching TRBD1 (5 bases). V was clipped by 4 bases and J by 3 bases, with 16 bases between them. The length of the CDR3 is 15 residues. Germline CDR1 is SGHKS and CDR2 is YYEKEE (reference sequence). DNA for the CDR3: TGTGCCAGCAGCCCTGGGGTCAGGGTCGACTATGGCTACACCTTC. Amino acid sequence: CASSPGVRVDYGYTF.

This clonotype was seen only a few times. The chain recombines TRBV6-1 with TRBJ2-2; unclear D gene. Deletions cut 5 bases from V and 5 bases from J, with 9 bases between. CDR3 length equals 13 residues. Germline loops: CDR1 MNHNS, CDR2 SASEGT. This chain's CDR3 is CASSHQKTGELFF. DNA for the CDR3: TGTGCCAGCAGTCACCAAAAAACCGGGGAGCTGTTTTTT.

This chain connects TRBV7-9 to TRBJ2-5, with TRBD1 matching over 7 bases. CDR1 SEHNR and CDR2 FQNEAQ come from the germline V gene (reference sequence). V shed 4 bases, J shed 1 base, and the junction held 6 bases outside the gene matches. The CDR3 consists of 15 residues. The CDR3 sequence is CASSSSTGLQETQYF. The DNA of the CDR3 is TGTGCCAGCAGCTCGTCGACAGGGCTCCAAGAGACCCAGTACTTC.

A note on this clonotype: Possible read error: a much larger clone is one base away. This chain connects TRBV6-1 to TRBJ2-1, with TRBD2 matching over 8 bases. From germline, CDR1 is MNHNS and CDR2 SASEGT. The CDR3 totals 16 residues. Germline trimming cut 5 bases from V and 5 bases from J; bases unmatched to any gene: 11. Written as DNA, the CDR3 is TGTGCCAGCAGTCGTTTAGGAGCGGGAGACCACAATGAGCAGTTCTTC. Translating gives CASSRLGAGDHNEQFF.

In this sample, this clonotype turned up many times. The chain has TRBV6-5 and TRBJ2-6, with a weak D call TRBD1 (6 bases). Trimming removed 6 bases at V and 0 bases at J, with 6 bases between. CDR3 length: 14 residues. Looked up from germline, CDR1 is MNHEY and CDR2 is SVGAGI. Here the CDR3 reads CASSRGSGANVLTF. DNA of the CDR3: TGTGCCAGCAGCAGGGGCTCTGGGGCCAACGTCCTGACTTTC.

This clonotype has ten or more counts. The chain joins TRBV29-1 to TRBJ2-6; 8 positions agree with TRBD1. The germline V gene encodes CDR1 SQVTM and CDR2 ANQGSEA. V lost 5 bases to trimming and J lost 3 bases; unmatched junction nucleotides: 6. The CDR3 spans 15 residues. The CDR3 loop reads CSVWAGGSGANVLTF. The CDR3 DNA follows: TGCAGCGTTTGGGCAGGGGGCAGTGGGGCCAACGTCCTGACTTTC.